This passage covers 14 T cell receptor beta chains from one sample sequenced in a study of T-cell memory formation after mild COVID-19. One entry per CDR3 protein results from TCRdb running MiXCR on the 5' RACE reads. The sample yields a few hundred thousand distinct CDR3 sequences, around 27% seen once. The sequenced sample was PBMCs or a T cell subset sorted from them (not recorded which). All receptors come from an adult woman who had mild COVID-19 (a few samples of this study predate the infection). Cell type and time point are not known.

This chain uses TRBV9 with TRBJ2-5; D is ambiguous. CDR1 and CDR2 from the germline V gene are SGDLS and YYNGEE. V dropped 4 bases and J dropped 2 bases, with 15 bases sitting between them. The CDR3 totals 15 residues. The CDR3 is CASSPNPQAQETQYF. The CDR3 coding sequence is TGTGCCAGCAGCCCCAACCCCCAGGCTCAAGAGACCCAGTACTTC.

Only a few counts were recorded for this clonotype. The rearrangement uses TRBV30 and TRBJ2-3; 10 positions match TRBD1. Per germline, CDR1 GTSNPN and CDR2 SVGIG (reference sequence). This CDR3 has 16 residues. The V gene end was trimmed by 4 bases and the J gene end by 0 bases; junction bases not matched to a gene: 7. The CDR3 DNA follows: TGTGCCTGGACTAGGACAGGGGGTACTAGCACAGATACGCAGTATTTT. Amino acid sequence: CAWTRTGGTSTDTQYF.

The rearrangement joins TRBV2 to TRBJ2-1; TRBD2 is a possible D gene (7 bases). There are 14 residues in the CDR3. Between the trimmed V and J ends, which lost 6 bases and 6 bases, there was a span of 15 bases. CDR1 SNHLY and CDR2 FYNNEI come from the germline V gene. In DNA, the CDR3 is TGTGCCAGCAGGGTCGAGAGGGGGGGCAATGAGCAGTTCTTC. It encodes CASRVERGGNEQFF.

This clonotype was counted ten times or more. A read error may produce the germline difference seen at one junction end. CDR3 amino acids: CASSLAAQETQYF. Written as DNA, the CDR3 is TGTGCCAGCAGTCTAGCGGCGCAAGAGACCCAGTACTTC. The chain has TRBV5-1 and TRBJ2-5; 7 nucleotides agree with TRBD2. CDR1 is SGHRS, CDR2 YFSETQ, per germline. The CDR3 consists of 13 residues. Supplemented by reference TRBV5-1 and TRBJ2-5, the full variable domain reads KAGVTQTPRYLIKTRGQQVTLSCSPISGHRSVSWYQQTPGQGLQFLFEYFSETQRNKGNFPGRFSGRQFSNSRSEMNVSTLELGDSALYLCASSLAAQETQYFGPGTRLLVL.

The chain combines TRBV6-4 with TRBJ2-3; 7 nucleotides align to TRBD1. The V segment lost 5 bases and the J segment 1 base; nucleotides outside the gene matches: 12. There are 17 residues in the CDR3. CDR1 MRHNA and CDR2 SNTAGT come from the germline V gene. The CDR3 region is CASSPTSTGRGTDTQYF. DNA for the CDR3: TGTGCCAGCAGTCCCACCTCGACAGGGCGGGGCACAGATACGCAGTATTTT.

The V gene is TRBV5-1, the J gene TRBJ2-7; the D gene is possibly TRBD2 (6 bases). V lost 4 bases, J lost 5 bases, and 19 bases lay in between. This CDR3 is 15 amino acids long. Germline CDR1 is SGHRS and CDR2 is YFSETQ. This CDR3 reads CASSGGDSRADEQYF. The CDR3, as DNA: TGCGCCAGCAGCGGAGGGGACTCGCGGGCGGACGAGCAGTACTTC. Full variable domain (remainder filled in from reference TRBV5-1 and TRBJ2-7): KAGVTQTPRYLIKTRGQQVTLSCSPISGHRSVSWYQQTPGQGLQFLFEYFSETQRNKGNFPGRFSGRQFSNSRSEMNVSTLELGDSALYLCASSGGDSRADEQYFGPGTRLTVT.

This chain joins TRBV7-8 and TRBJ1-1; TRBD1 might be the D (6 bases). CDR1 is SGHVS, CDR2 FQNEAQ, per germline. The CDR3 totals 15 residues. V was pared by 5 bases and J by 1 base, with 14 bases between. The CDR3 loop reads CASSQHGTTNTEAFF. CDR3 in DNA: TGTGCCAGCAGCCAGCATGGGACAACGAACACTGAAGCTTTCTTT.

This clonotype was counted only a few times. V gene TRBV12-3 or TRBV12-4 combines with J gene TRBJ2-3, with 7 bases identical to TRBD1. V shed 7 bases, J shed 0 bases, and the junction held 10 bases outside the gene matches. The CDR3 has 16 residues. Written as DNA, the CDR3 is TGTGCCAGCATACTACAGGGGCGCGCTAGCACAGATACGCAGTATTTT. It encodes CASILQGRASTDTQYF.

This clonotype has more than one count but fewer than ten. CDR3 sequence (DNA): TGCAGCGTCCTAACTCGGACTAGCGGGAGCCGAGGGTGGCAGTTCTTC. Translating gives CSVLTRTSGSRGWQFF. This chain uses TRBV29-1 with TRBJ2-1, with 13 bases identical to TRBD2. Per the germline V gene, CDR1 is SQVTM and CDR2 is ANQGSEA. Trimming at V came to 6 bases and at J to 12 bases, leaving 17 bases not matched to a gene. This CDR3 spans 16 amino acids.

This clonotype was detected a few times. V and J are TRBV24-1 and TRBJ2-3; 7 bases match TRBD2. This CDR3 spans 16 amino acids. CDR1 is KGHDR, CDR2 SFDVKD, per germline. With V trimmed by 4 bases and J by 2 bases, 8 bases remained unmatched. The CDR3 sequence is CATSEPTSPNTDTQYF. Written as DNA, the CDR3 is TGTGCCACCAGTGAGCCGACTAGCCCTAACACAGATACGCAGTATTTT.

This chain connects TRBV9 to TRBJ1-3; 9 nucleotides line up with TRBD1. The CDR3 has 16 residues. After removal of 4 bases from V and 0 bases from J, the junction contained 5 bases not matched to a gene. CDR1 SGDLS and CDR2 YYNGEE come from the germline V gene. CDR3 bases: TGTGCCAGCAGCCAGGGACAGGGTCGCTCTGGAAACACCATATATTTT. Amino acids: CASSQGQGRSGNTIYF.

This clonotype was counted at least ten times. The CDR3 loop reads CSVLISLGANVLTF. CDR3 DNA sequence: TGCAGCGTGCTGATAAGCTTGGGGGCCAACGTCCTGACTTTC. The chain has TRBV29-1 and TRBJ2-6; D unclear. The germline gives CDR1 SQVTM, CDR2 ANQGSEA. V was pared by 6 bases and J by 4 bases, with 13 bases between. The CDR3 extends over 14 amino acids.

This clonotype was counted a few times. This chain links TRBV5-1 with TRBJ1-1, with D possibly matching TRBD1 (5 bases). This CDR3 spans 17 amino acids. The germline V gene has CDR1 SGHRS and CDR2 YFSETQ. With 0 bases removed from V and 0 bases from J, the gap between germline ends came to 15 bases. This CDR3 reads CASSLAVGRGMNTEAFF. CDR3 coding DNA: TGCGCCAGCAGCTTGGCTGTGGGAAGGGGTATGAACACTGAAGCTTTCTTT.

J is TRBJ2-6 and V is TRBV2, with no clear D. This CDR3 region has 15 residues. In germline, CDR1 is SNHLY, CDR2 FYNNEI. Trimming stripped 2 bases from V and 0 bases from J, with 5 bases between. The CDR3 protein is CASSEHGSGANVLTF. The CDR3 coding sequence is TGTGCCAGCAGTGAACACGGCTCTGGGGCCAACGTCCTGACTTTC.